This T cell receptor (beta chain) was obtained from a study of somatic mutations in cytotoxic T cells in rheumatoid arthritis. Germline lookup yields CDR1 LGHNT and CDR2 FRNRAP. The ends lost 3 bases at V and 0 bases at J; junction bases unmatched: 14. The CDR3 length is 19 residues. Positive magnetic bead selection isolated CD4+ and CD8+ cells, and flow cytometry checked purity. Only in-frame clones appear in the TCRdb table, and some are missing; sequencing was by immunoSEQ multiplex PCR. Of around 15,000 clones in the sample, approximately 69% were seen once. The chain joins TRBV12-5 to TRBJ1-3, with 7 bases matching TRBD1. Input material: CD8+ T cells sorted from blood. This TCR was sampled from an adult with rheumatoid arthritis. The CDR3: CASGFWLPGTESSGNTIYF. As DNA, the CDR3 is TGTGCTAGTGGTTTTTGGCTCCCCGGGACAGAGAGCTCTGGAAACACCATATATTTT.